Reported below is one TCR beta chain. Trimming cost V 0 bases and J 3 bases, with 12 bases left between them. Looked up from germline, CDR1 is SEHNR and CDR2 is FQNEAQ (reference sequence). The CDR3 is 15 amino acids. The sequenced patients had an expansion of CD8+CD57+ cells seen by flow cytometry. The template used for profiling TCR beta VDJ and CDR3 was genomic DNA. MiXCR, run by TCRdb on the reads, gives a single entry per CDR3 protein. The sample lists approximately 150,000 distinct CDR3 sequences; around half were seen once. These data belong to a study of CD8+CD57+ T cells in acquired aplastic anemia. Study as a whole: The mean DNA yield obtained from sorted CD4+ and CD8+ cells came to 3.2 ug.

The clonotype comes from a human donor with aplastic anemia. Sequences were obtained from sorted CD4+, CD8+, or CD8+CD57+ T cells (not recorded which) from PBMCs. V and J are TRBV7-9 and TRBJ2-7, with D unresolved. In DNA, the CDR3 is TGTGCCAGCAGCTTAGCAGTCCGCCCAATCTACGAGCAGTACTTC. This encodes CASSLAVRPIYEQYF. The full variable domain, completed using reference TRBV7-9 and TRBJ2-7, is DTGVSQNPRHKITKRGQNVTFRCDPISEHNRLYWYRQTLGQGPEFLTYFQNEAQLEKSRLLSDRFSAERPKGSFSTLEIQRTEQGDSAMYLCASSLAVRPIYEQYFGPGTRLTVT.